Listed below are T cell receptor beta chains from one sample, sequenced in a study of OX40 agonist ivuxolimab in advanced cancers. Sequenced by immunoSEQ multiplex PCR; TCRdb stores in-frame clones only, minus some. The table shows tens of thousands of clones, with around 93% occurring only once. Source: CD4+ or CD8+ T cells sorted from blood, taken in a trial of the OX40 agonist ivuxolimab. The receptors shown here come from an adult with an advanced solid tumor such as melanoma, head and neck, liver or kidney cancer. CDR3s include the opening cysteine and the closing phenylalanine or tryptophan. Fields, in order: J gene, clone size, D gene, V gene, CDR3 DNA, CDR3 protein. A D gene is named only where the DNA matches it firmly. Clone size is shown for a subset of rows, as once, few, many or a class of expanded clone.

>TRBJ1-1|few|-|TRBV28
TGTGCCAGCAGTTTTCCCCTAGGGACGGTGAACACTGAAGCTTTCTTT
CASSFPLGTVNTEAFF
>TRBJ2-5|-|-|TRBV12-5
TGTGCTAGTGGTTTGGAGGAGGGTCGAGAGACCCAGTACTTC
CASGLEEGRETQYF
>TRBJ2-5|-|TRBD1|TRBV13
TGTGCCAGCAGCCAAAGGGGACAGGAAGAGACCCAGTACTTC
CASSQRGQEETQYF
>TRBJ2-1|-|TRBD2|TRBV19
TGTGCCACCAGACTAGCGGGGTCTGCCTACAATGAGCAGTTCTTC
CATRLAGSAYNEQFF
>TRBJ2-1|-|-|TRBV7-2
TGTGCCAGCAGCTCCCTGGACTCCCCATTTGAGGAGGAGCAGTTCTTC
CASSSLDSPFEEEQFF
>TRBJ2-1|-|TRBD1|TRBV29-1
TGCAGCGTTGAGGACAGGGGGTTTGATGAGCAGTTCTTC
CSVEDRGFDEQFF
>TRBJ1-1|-|-|TRBV13
TGTGCCAGCAGCCCTCTTCCAACTGAAGCTTTCTTT
CASSPLPTEAFF
>TRBJ2-2|-|-|TRBV6-5
TGTGCCAGCAGTTACTACGTACCCGGGGAGCTGTTTTTT
CASSYYVPGELFF
>TRBJ2-2|-|-|TRBV23-1
TGCGCCAGCAGTCAATGGCCCGTGGGCCGCCCAGACGGGGAGCTGTTTTTT
CASSQWPVGRPDGELFF
>TRBJ1-1|-|-|TRBV6-5
TGTGCCAGCAGTTCACAGGGTCCTTCTGGGGCTTTCTTT
CASSSQGPSGAFF
>TRBJ2-2|-|TRBD1|TRBV4-1
TGCGCCAGCAGCCAGGACGGGACAGGGGTAACCGGGGAGCTGTTTTTT
CASSQDGTGVTGELFF
>TRBJ2-5|-|-|TRBV6-5
TGTGCCAGCAGTTACTCGAAGGTTGACCCCTCTGACACCCAGTACTTC
CASSYSKVDPSDTQYF
>TRBJ2-7|-|TRBD1|TRBV11-2
TGTGCCAGCAGCTTAGTTCCAGGGGGCTCCTACGAGCAGTACTTC
CASSLVPGGSYEQYF
>TRBJ1-2|-|-|TRBV13
TGTGCCAGCAGCTTAGGGGCTTCGGGCTATGGCTACACCTTC
CASSLGASGYGYTF
>TRBJ1-5|-|-|TRBV5-6
TGTGCCAGCAGCTTGTGGGGCGGGTATCAGCCCCAGCATTTT
CASSLWGGYQPQHF
>TRBJ2-5|medium-sized|-|TRBV30
TGTGCCTGGACCGGAATTCATAGCCCCCAAGAGACCCAGTACTTC
CAWTGIHSPQETQYF
>TRBJ2-7|-|-|TRBV30
TGTGCCTGTGAGGGGTACGAGCAGTACTTC
CACEGYEQYF
>TRBJ2-7|-|TRBD2|TRBV6-5
TGTGCCACCTCGACCGGTGGGGGGGGATCCTACGAGCAGTACTTC
CATSTGGGGSYEQYF
>TRBJ1-1|-|-|TRBV19
TGTGCCAGTAGTACCCTCTTTGCGGGGGCAGGAGGAGAAGCTTTCTTT
CASSTLFAGAGGEAFF
>TRBJ1-1|-|-|TRBV4-1
TGCGCCAGCAGCCAAGAGGGGGGTGAAGCTTTCTTT
CASSQEGGEAFF
>TRBJ1-5|-|-|TRBV7-9
TGTGCCAGCAGCTTAGTAGGGTCAGCCCTGCATTTT
CASSLVGSALHF
>TRBJ1-1|few|TRBD1|TRBV4-1
TGCGCCAGCAGCGAAAGGACAGGGGGCTTCACTGAAGCTTTCTTT
CASSERTGGFTEAFF
>TRBJ2-5|-|-|TRBV7-9
TGTGCCAGCATACTCGGAACCCAAGAGACCCAGTACTTC
CASILGTQETQYF
>TRBJ1-4|-|-|TRBV6-5
TGTGCCAGCACCAGGACCACTAATGAAAAACTGTTTTTT
CASTRTTNEKLFF
>TRBJ2-7|-|-|TRBV29-1
TGCAGCGTTGGGGGCCTAACATCCTACGAGCAGTACTTC
CSVGGLTSYEQYF
>TRBJ2-3|once|TRBD1|TRBV4-2
TGTGCCAGCAGCTCATTCGGGACAGAGAGCACAGATACGCAGTATTTT
CASSSFGTESTDTQYF
>TRBJ1-2|once|TRBD1|TRBV29-1
TGCAGCGTTGAAGACCTTAAACCAGGGGGCAGCTATGGCTACACCTTC
CSVEDLKPGGSYGYTF
>TRBJ2-3|-|-|TRBV5-1
TGCGCCAGCAGCCCGGGACGTTTTTATACAGATACGCAGTATTTT
CASSPGRFYTDTQYF